A single sample is the source of the 14 T cell receptor beta chains below, sequenced in a study of blood T cells in healthy people across ages. A second 7 to 11 cycle PCR used barcoded and J-beta primers. TCRdb reanalysed the 5' RACE reads using MiXCR and keeps one entry per CDR3 protein. The sample yields some 780,000 distinct CDR3 sequences, roughly 50% seen once. The sample comprised blood. The receptors come from a middle-aged man in good health.

This clonotype was detected once. The V and J genes are TRBV7-3 and TRBJ2-1; D remains ambiguous. V dropped 4 bases and J dropped 6 bases, with 16 bases sitting between them. The CDR3 sequence is 15 residues long. The V gene's germline CDR1 is SGHTA and CDR2 FQGTGA. CDR3 sequence: CASSSNAAPRNEQFF. The CDR3 coding sequence is TGTGCCAGCAGCTCGAACGCCGCCCCTCGCAATGAGCAGTTCTTC.

The rearrangement uses TRBV29-1 and TRBJ1-2; D remains ambiguous. This CDR3 contains 12 residues. V was pared by 5 bases and J by 4 bases, with 11 bases between. CDR1 and CDR2 (germline): SQVTM, ANQGSEA. The CDR3, as DNA: TGCAGCGTTCGGATATGGAGCTATGGCTACACCTTC. Translating it yields CSVRIWSYGYTF.

V usage is TRBV6-1 and J usage is TRBJ1-2; D is perhaps TRBD1 (6 bases). CDR1 is MNHNS, CDR2 SASEGT, per germline. Trimming cost V 1 base and J 4 bases, with 16 bases left between them. The CDR3 length is 16 residues. The CDR3: CASSEVLRQAAYGYTF. The DNA of the CDR3 is TGTGCCAGCAGTGAAGTCTTGAGACAGGCAGCCTATGGCTACACCTTC.

The chain combines TRBV7-9 with TRBJ2-7; D not certain. V lost 5 bases and J lost 0, with 14 bases in between. The CDR3 is made up of 15 amino acids. Germline CDR1 is SEHNR and CDR2 is FQNEAQ (reference sequence). For the CDR3, the DNA is TGTGCCAGCAGCCCCCAGCGAGCCCTCTCCTACGAGCAGTACTTC. It translates to CASSPQRALSYEQYF.

The sample holds many counts of this clonotype. V usage is TRBV7-9 and J usage is TRBJ1-2; the D is unclear. Trimming pared 1 base from V and 1 base from J, leaving 16 bases between. Germline lookup yields CDR1 SEHNR and CDR2 FQNEAQ (reference sequence). The CDR3 length is 17 residues. The CDR3 nucleotides are TGTGCCAGCAGCTTAGTAGTTGGACGGAGTAATAACTATGGCTACACCTTC. Its translation: CASSLVVGRSNNYGYTF.

The CDR3 DNA is TGTGCCACCAGTGACCACGGACAGGGGCGCGAGCAGTACTTC. Protein product: CATSDHGQGREQYF. The chain couples TRBV24-1 to TRBJ2-5, with 9 bases aligning to TRBD1. The end of the DNA aligns better with TRBJ2-7, so the J call may be wrong. The CDR3 runs 14 residues. Germline CDR1 is KGHDR and CDR2 is SFDVKD.

The rearrangement links TRBV18 to TRBJ2-2; unclear D gene. CDR1 and CDR2 (germline): KGHSH, LQKENI. The CDR3 runs to 16 residues. The V end was cut by 3 bases, the J end by 2 bases, with 13 bases between. The DNA for the CDR3 is TGTGCCAGCTCACCCGAAGAACAACCAAACACCGGGGAGCTGTTTTTT. Translating it yields CASSPEEQPNTGELFF.

This clonotype has a count of ten or more. This chain connects TRBV7-2 to TRBJ1-5; TRBD1 is a possible D gene (5 bases). There are 14 residues in the CDR3. Between the trimmed V and J ends, which lost 2 bases and 2 bases, there was a span of 7 bases. Germline lookup yields CDR1 SGHTA and CDR2 FQGNSA. DNA for the CDR3: TGTGCCAGCAGCTTATGGGGGGGCAATCAGCCCCAGCATTTT. It encodes CASSLWGGNQPQHF.

This clonotype is a singleton in its sample. The chain joins TRBV5-1 to TRBJ1-2; 7 bases map to TRBD1. V gave up 3 bases and J gave up 0 bases; unmatched junction bases: 5. The CDR3 contains 15 residues. The germline CDR1 and CDR2 sequences are SGHRS and YFSETQ. This chain's CDR3 is CASSSRQGSNYGYTF. The CDR3 DNA reads TGCGCCAGCAGCTCACGACAGGGTTCTAACTATGGCTACACCTTC.

This sequence joins TRBV5-1 and TRBJ2-1; 9 nucleotides line up with TRBD2. The CDR3 is 17 residues long. The germline CDR1 and CDR2 sequences are SGHRS and YFSETQ. V trimming: 3 bases; J trimming: 3 bases; junction bases outside the gene matches: 10. CDR3 residues: CASSSGLAGVVYNEQFF. The CDR3 region has the DNA TGCGCCAGCAGCTCCGGTTTAGCGGGAGTAGTCTACAATGAGCAGTTCTTC.

The chain combines TRBV12-3 or TRBV12-4 with TRBJ2-3, with 9 bases that match TRBD1. The CDR3 covers 14 residues. With V trimmed by 6 bases and J by 3 bases, 4 bases remained unmatched. CDR3 in amino acids: CASRKGTGTDTQYF. CDR3 bases: TGTGCCAGCAGAAAAGGGACAGGGACAGATACGCAGTATTTT.

The chain combines TRBV28 with TRBJ1-6; 7 positions match TRBD1. V shed 3 bases and J 9 bases; nucleotides not matched to a gene: 11. The CDR3 has 16 residues. The germline CDR1 and CDR2 sequences are MDHEN and SYDVKM. CDR3 loop: CASSFKTGSLGSPLHF. CDR3 DNA: TGTGCCAGCAGTTTCAAGACAGGGAGTCTAGGTTCACCCCTCCACTTT.

The table lists this clonotype with a count of one. The gene calls are TRBV30 and TRBJ1-2, with D maybe TRBD1 (6 bases). V was trimmed by 8 bases and J by 8 bases, leaving 18 bases between them. Germline values: CDR1 GTSNPN, CDR2 SVGIG (reference sequence). The CDR3 is made up of 12 amino acids. DNA of the CDR3: TGTGCCGAAAGTTGGGGGCTTAGGGGCTACACCTTC. It specifies CAESWGLRGYTF. Drawing the rest from reference TRBV30 and TRBJ1-2, the complete variable domain is SQTIHQWPATLVQPVGSPLSLECTVEGTSNPNLYWYRQAAGRGLQLLFYSVGIGQISSEVPQNLSASRPQDRQFILSSKKLLLSDSGFYLCAESWGLRGYTFGSGTRLTVV.

This clonotype appeared a few times. The CDR3 bases are TGTGCCAGCAGCATAACCCCCTCGTTAGCCTACGAGCAGTACTTC. As protein: CASSITPSLAYEQYF. The V and J genes are TRBV27 and TRBJ2-7; D is unclear. CDR3 size: 15 residues. Germline values: CDR1 MNHEY, CDR2 SMNVEV (reference sequence). V lost 6 bases and J lost 2, with 17 bases in between.